Presented here are 14 T cell receptor beta chains from one specimen sequenced in a study of shared clonotypes between healthy human individuals. Produced via immunoSEQ multiplex PCR; TCRdb's table is partial and in-frame only. The sample lists a few million clones, more than 80% occurring once. Sequencing was carried out using naive CD4+ T cells sorted from blood. Documented subset: CD45RA+ positively selected. These receptors all come from a man aged 18 to 29 in good health.

The rearrangement uses TRBV14 and TRBJ2-1, with 7 bases fitting TRBD1. V lost 2 bases, J lost 13 bases, and 11 bases stayed unmatched. CDR3 length: 14 residues. Germline V gives CDR1 SGHDN, CDR2 FVKESK. CDR3 DNA sequence: TGTGCCAGCAGCCAAACCCGACAGGGTCCTCCCCAGTTCTTC. The encoded protein is CASSQTRQGPPQFF.

This clone has only one observation. V and J are TRBV18 and TRBJ1-4, with D hard to call. Germline CDR1 KGHSH, CDR2 LQKENI. CDR3 size: 19 residues. V was trimmed by 2 bases and J by 3 bases, leaving 22 bases between them. The CDR3 protein is CASSPYFVEVNVANEKLFF. The CDR3 DNA is TGTGCCAGCTCACCATATTTTGTCGAGGTCAACGTTGCTAATGAAAAACTGTTTTTT.

This clone was seen just once. The rearrangement joins TRBV18 to TRBJ2-1, with 7 bases fitting TRBD1. Unmatched junction bases numbered 10, after V lost 3 bases and J lost 5 bases. This CDR3 has 16 amino acids. The germline gives CDR1 KGHSH, CDR2 LQKENI. CDR3 region: CASSPIGRGYDNEQFF. CDR3 nucleotide sequence: TGTGCCAGCTCACCCATCGGCAGGGGGTATGACAATGAGCAGTTCTTC.

This chain uses TRBV6-1 with TRBJ2-7; D remains ambiguous. This CDR3 region has 15 residues. V shed 2 bases and J shed 3 bases, with 14 bases lying between them. Germline V gene data show CDR1 as MNHNS and CDR2 as SASEGT. DNA for the CDR3: TGTGCCAGCAGTGAAAGGGCCAGCCCATTCTACGAGCAGTACTTC. It translates to CASSERASPFYEQYF.

This chain connects TRBV6-5 to TRBJ1-1, with D possibly being TRBD1 (5 bases). Trimming removed 6 bases from V and 0 bases from J, with 11 bases in between. The germline CDR1 and CDR2 sequences are MNHEY and SVGAGI. CDR3 length: 14 amino acids. CDR3 nucleotide sequence: TGTGCCAGCAGAACTCCGGACATGAACACTGAAGCTTTCTTT. Protein product: CASRTPDMNTEAFF.

The genes are TRBV9 and TRBJ2-3, with D possibly being TRBD2 (5 bases). Between the trimmed V and J ends, which lost 4 bases and 0 bases, there was a span of 15 bases. CDR1 and CDR2 (germline): SGDLS, YYNGEE. The CDR3 consists of 16 residues. In DNA, the CDR3 is TGTGCCAGCAGCCCTACGGGCGGACTGAGCACAGATACGCAGTATTTT. It yields the protein CASSPTGGLSTDTQYF.

The rearrangement joins TRBV7-9 to TRBJ1-1; D gene ambiguous. Germline V gene sequence: CDR1 SEHNR, CDR2 FQNEAQ (reference sequence). V was pared by 6 bases and J by 5 bases, with 1 base between. This CDR3 contains 9 residues. The CDR3 loop is CASSTEAFF. As DNA, the CDR3 is TGTGCCAGCAGTACTGAAGCTTTCTTT.

The chain is built from TRBV6-1 and TRBJ1-5; 12 bases fit TRBD1. The CDR3 runs 18 residues. CDR1 is MNHNS and CDR2 is SASEGT in the germline V gene. The J segment lost 2 bases and the V segment lost 0 bases, leaving 5 bases of the junction unmatched. The CDR3 sequence is CASSEALGTGGGNQPQHF. CDR3 DNA: TGTGCCAGCAGTGAAGCGCTAGGGACAGGGGGCGGCAATCAGCCCCAGCATTTT.

The CDR3: CASSLREGLRNEQFF. The CDR3 bases are TGTGCCAGCAGCTTAAGGGAGGGCCTAAGGAATGAGCAGTTCTTC. The chain joins TRBV7-9 to TRBJ2-1; 7 positions agree with TRBD2. This CDR3 contains 15 residues. Germline values: CDR1 SEHNR, CDR2 FQNEAQ (reference sequence). V was clipped by 2 bases and J by 7 bases; unmatched bases: 8. The whole variable domain, remainder taken from reference TRBV7-9 and TRBJ2-1, is DTGVSQNPRHKITKRGQNVTFRCDPISEHNRLYWYRQTLGQGPEFLTYFQNEAQLEKSRLLSDRFSAERPKGSFSTLEIQRTEQGDSAMYLCASSLREGLRNEQFFGPGTRLTVL.

The chain has TRBV5-5 and TRBJ2-3; D is perhaps TRBD1 (5 bases). CDR1 and CDR2 from the germline V gene are SGHKS and YYEKEE (reference sequence). V was pared by 1 base and J by 6 bases, with 9 bases between. CDR3 length: 13 residues. The CDR3 sequence is CASSLQGSDTQYF. In DNA form, the CDR3 reads TGTGCCAGCAGCTTGCAGGGAAGTGATACGCAGTATTTT.

The chain joins TRBV5-5 to TRBJ2-1; no clear D gene. The germline V and J ends were trimmed by 0 bases and 3 bases, with 4 bases remaining between them. Germline V gene lookup returns CDR1 SGHKS and CDR2 YYEKEE (reference sequence). The CDR3 sequence is 13 residues long. This CDR3 reads CASSLVNYNEQFF. CDR3 DNA sequence: TGTGCCAGCAGCTTGGTCAACTACAATGAGCAGTTCTTC.

V usage is TRBV5-1 and J usage is TRBJ2-7; a weak D match, TRBD1 (6 bases). Looked up from germline, CDR1 is SGHRS and CDR2 is YFSETQ. The germline V and J ends were trimmed by 5 bases and 2 bases, with 11 bases remaining between them. The CDR3 runs to 13 residues. The DNA of the CDR3 is TGCGCCAGCAGTGTGACAGGACCCTACGAGCAGTACTTC. Its translation: CASSVTGPYEQYF.

The rearrangement links TRBV7-9 to TRBJ1-2, with 7 bases lining up with TRBD1. The CDR3 runs 15 residues. CDR1 is SEHNR, CDR2 FQNEAQ, per germline (reference sequence). With 1 base clipped from V and 4 bases from J, the junction kept 6 bases outside the gene matches. DNA for the CDR3: TGTGCCAGCAGCTTAGGGGACAGCGGGGCCTATGGCTACACCTTC. Protein product: CASSLGDSGAYGYTF.

In regard to this clone: The same CDR3 can be traced to other DNA sequences in this sample. The chain links TRBV30 to TRBJ1-1, with D unresolved. There are 11 residues in the CDR3. V gave up 3 bases and J gave up 3 bases, with 5 bases separating them. Germline V CDR1 and CDR2: GTSNPN, SVGIG (reference sequence). The CDR3 DNA sequence: TGTGCCTGGAGCCGGGACACTGAAGCTTTCTTT. This sequence encodes CAWSRDTEAFF.